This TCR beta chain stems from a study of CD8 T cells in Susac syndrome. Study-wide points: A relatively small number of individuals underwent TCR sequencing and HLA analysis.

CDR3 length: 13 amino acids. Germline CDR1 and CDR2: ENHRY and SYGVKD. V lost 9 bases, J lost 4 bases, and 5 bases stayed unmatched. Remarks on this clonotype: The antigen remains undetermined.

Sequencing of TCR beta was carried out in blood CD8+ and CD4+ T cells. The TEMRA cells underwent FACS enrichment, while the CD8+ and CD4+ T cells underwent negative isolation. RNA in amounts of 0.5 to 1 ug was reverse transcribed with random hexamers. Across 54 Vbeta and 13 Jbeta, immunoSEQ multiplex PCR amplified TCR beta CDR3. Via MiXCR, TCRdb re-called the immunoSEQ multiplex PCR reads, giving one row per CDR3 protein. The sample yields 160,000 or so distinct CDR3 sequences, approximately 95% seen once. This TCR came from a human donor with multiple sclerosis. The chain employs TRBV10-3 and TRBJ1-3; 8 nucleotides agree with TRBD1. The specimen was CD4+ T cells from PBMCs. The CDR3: CAITRGPGNTIYF. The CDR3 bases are TGTGCCATTACCAGGGGGCCCGGAAACACCATATATTTT.